This T cell receptor (beta chain) was sequenced during a study of CD8 T cells in ankylosing spondylitis. V was trimmed by 3 bases and J by 5 bases, leaving 14 bases between them. The CDR3 spans 14 residues. Germline-derived CDR1 and CDR2 are SGHRS and YFSETQ. This clonotype appeared many times. Via MiXCR, TCRdb re-called the 5' RACE reads, giving one row per CDR3 protein. This table holds hundreds of thousands of distinct CDR3 sequences, over 9.5% found once. The material sequenced was blood, either unsorted or a sorted T cell fraction (not recorded which). The gene calls are TRBV5-1 and TRBJ1-1; TRBD1 is a possible D gene (5 bases). The sequence came from a male donor with ankylosing spondylitis or in good health (not recorded which). CDR3 in DNA: TGCGCCAGCAGCTCTGCTCCGTCAGGGACTGAAGCTTTCTTT. Amino acid sequence: CASSSAPSGTEAFF.